The 10 T cell receptor beta chains below all came from one sample that was sequenced in a study of blood T cell repertoires in COVID-19. Repertoires were generated with immunoSEQ multiplex PCR, while TCRdb's copy carries only in-frame clones and drops some. The sample consists of approximately 340,000 clones, about 91% of them appearing once. The sample consisted of peripheral blood. Receptor source: a man aged 25 to 40 with COVID-19, enrolled during active disease.

The rearrangement uses TRBV3-1 (or the pseudogene TRBV3-2) and TRBJ1-6, with D hard to call. Trimming removed 4 bases from V and 7 bases from J, with 8 bases in between. Germline CDR1 is LGHDT and CDR2 is YNNKEL (reference sequence). This CDR3 is 13 amino acids long. CDR3 sequence reads: CASSPFRNSPLHF. The CDR3 DNA reads TGTGCCAGCAGCCCATTCAGAAATTCACCCCTCCACTTT.

This chain joins TRBV9 and TRBJ2-1, with D possibly TRBD2 on 6 matching bases. Germline V gene data show CDR1 as SGDLS and CDR2 as YYNGEE. The CDR3 consists of 14 residues. Between the trimmed V and J ends, which lost 3 bases and 2 bases, there was a span of 9 bases. The CDR3 DNA follows: TGTGCCAGCAGCGGCGGGGTCACCTACAATGAGCAGTTCTTC. It specifies CASSGGVTYNEQFF. Full variable domain (remainder filled in from reference TRBV9 and TRBJ2-1): DSGVTQTPKHLITATGQRVTLRCSPRSGDLSVYWYQQSLDQGLQFLIQYYNGEERAKGNILERFSAQQFPDLHSELNLSSLELGDSALYFCASSGGVTYNEQFFGPGTRLTVL.

The rearrangement joins TRBV7-9 to TRBJ1-1; 7 nucleotides align to TRBD1. The J segment lost 0 bases and the V segment lost 1 base, leaving 5 bases of the junction unmatched. The CDR3 is 16 amino acids. CDR1 and CDR2 from the germline V gene are SEHNR and FQNEAQ (reference sequence). This chain's CDR3 is CASSLDRTGMNTEAFF. In DNA form, the CDR3 reads TGTGCCAGCAGCTTAGATAGGACAGGAATGAACACTGAAGCTTTCTTT.

This chain connects TRBV27 to TRBJ1-1, with a weak D call TRBD1 (5 bases). V shed 6 bases and J shed 6 bases, with 20 bases lying between them. The CDR3 extends over 15 amino acids. CDR1 and CDR2 (germline): MNHEY, SMNVEV (reference sequence). The CDR3 reads CASSSLTKDMAEAFF. The CDR3 bases are TGTGCCAGCAGCTCCCTCACGAAGGACATGGCTGAAGCTTTCTTT.

This clone was recorded only once. The chain has TRBV4-3 and TRBJ1-2, with no clear D. Germline V gene lookup returns CDR1 LGHNA and CDR2 YSLEER. The CDR3 extends over 14 amino acids. V lost 0 bases and J lost 6, with 11 bases in between. In nucleotides, the CDR3 is TGCGCCAGCAGCCAAGATAGAGGCCCCAATGGCTACACCTTC. Protein product: CASSQDRGPNGYTF.

This clone was detected only a few times. The J gene is TRBJ1-4, the V gene TRBV19; D gene ambiguous. CDR1 and CDR2 (germline): LNHDA, SQIVND (reference sequence). With 1 base removed from V and 0 bases from J, the gap between germline ends came to 12 bases. This CDR3 has 17 residues. CDR3: CASSIGAMRATNEKLFF. The CDR3 DNA sequence: TGTGCCAGTAGTATAGGCGCGATGAGAGCAACTAATGAAAAACTGTTTTTT.

This chain uses TRBV9 with TRBJ2-7; the D is unclear. CDR3 length equals 17 residues. Looked up from germline, CDR1 is SGDLS and CDR2 is YYNGEE. V shed 4 bases and J shed 2 bases, with 22 bases lying between them. The CDR3 sequence is CASSPDLTAPVTYEQYF. In nucleotides, the CDR3 is TGTGCCAGCAGCCCAGACCTCACAGCTCCCGTAACCTACGAGCAGTACTTC.

This chain links TRBV5-6 with TRBJ1-3, with D maybe TRBD1 (6 bases). The CDR3 has 14 amino acids. Germline CDR1 is SGHDT and CDR2 is YYEEEE. The V and J ends lost 0 bases and 2 bases respectively, with 6 bases between them. The CDR3 spells CASSLDRAGNTIYF. The CDR3 coding sequence is TGTGCCAGCAGCTTGGACAGGGCTGGAAACACCATATATTTT.

This CDR3 reads CASSAGISGTGYQPQHF. The CDR3 DNA sequence: TGTGCCAGCAGTGCGGGGATATCCGGGACAGGGTATCAGCCCCAGCATTTT. This chain connects TRBV2 to TRBJ1-5, with 9 bases lining up with TRBD1. The length of the CDR3 is 17 residues. Germline assignment: CDR1 SNHLY and CDR2 FYNNEI. J lost 5 bases, V lost 4 bases, and 12 bases had no gene match.

The chain is built from TRBV3-1 (or the pseudogene TRBV3-2) and TRBJ1-5; weak D call: TRBD1 (6 bases). Per germline, CDR1 LGHDT and CDR2 YNNKEL (reference sequence). V was trimmed by 4 bases and J by 7 bases, leaving 14 bases between them. The CDR3 is made up of 14 amino acids. The CDR3 region is CASSPQGTRQPQHF. The CDR3, as DNA: TGTGCCAGCAGCCCACAGGGTACCCGACAGCCCCAGCATTTT.